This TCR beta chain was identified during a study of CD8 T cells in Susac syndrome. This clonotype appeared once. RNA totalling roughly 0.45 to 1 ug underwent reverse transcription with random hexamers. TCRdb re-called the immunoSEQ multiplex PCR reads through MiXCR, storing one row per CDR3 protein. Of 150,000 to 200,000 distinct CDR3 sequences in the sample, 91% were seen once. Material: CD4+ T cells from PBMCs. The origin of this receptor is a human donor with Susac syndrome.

Written as DNA, the CDR3 is TGTGCCAGCAGTCCCCGCACGGTTAGTACTGAAGCTTTCTTT. This codes for CASSPRTVSTEAFF. This chain links TRBV27 with TRBJ1-1, with no clear D. This CDR3 spans 14 amino acids. V was clipped by 5 bases and J by 5 bases, with 15 bases between them. Germline V lookup: CDR1 MNHEY, CDR2 SMNVEV (reference sequence).